This T cell receptor beta chain is drawn from a study of T cell responses to AZD1222 COVID-19 vaccine. V lost 4 bases and J lost 5, with 15 bases in between. CDR1 LGHDT and CDR2 YNNKEL come from the germline V gene (reference sequence). The CDR3 has 15 residues. TCRdb keeps only in-frame clones here, not all; method: immunoSEQ multiplex PCR. The sample has around 15,000 clones, around 90% seen once. Overall study findings and caveats: Females made up more of the donors, who were largely white British, and clonal diversity may have come out too low.

Remarks on this clone: Its antigen remains unidentified.

This material consisted of peripheral blood, taken 28 days after the second AZD1222 dose. V and J are TRBV3-1 (or the pseudogene TRBV3-2) and TRBJ2-1, with D perhaps TRBD2 (6 bases). This clonotype was obtained from an adult who received the AZD1222 COVID-19 vaccine. CDR3 sequence reads: CASSRVAAGHNEQFF. The CDR3, as DNA: TGTGCCAGCAGCCGGGTTGCCGCGGGACACAATGAGCAGTTCTTC.